The following is a TCR beta chain sequence with its context. Specified treatment: approximately 18 received Ad26.COV2.S at low or high dose, single or two shots; several received placebo; per-sample allocation not given. Vaccine and placebo recipients were sampled on day 63 after the first injection. The table came from immunoSEQ multiplex PCR; TCRdb's copy has only in-frame clones and leaves some out. This table has 350,000 to 400,000 clones, about nine tenths appearing once. The CDR3 is 15 residues long. Looked up from germline, CDR1 is SGHAT and CDR2 is FQNNGV. After removal of 3 bases from V and 0 bases from J, the junction contained 2 bases not matched to a gene. This sample is part of a study of Ad26.COV2.S vaccination and SARS-CoV-2 variants.

The receptor's source is a person between 18 and 60 years old who received the Ad26.COV2.S COVID-19 vaccine or a placebo. Sample: peripheral blood, taken in a trial of Ad26.COV2.S vaccine versus placebo. The chain has TRBV11-2 and TRBJ2-5, with 9 bases matching TRBD1. The CDR3 region has the DNA TGTGCCAGCAGCTTTACAGGGGGCGACCAAGAGACCCAGTACTTC. Translated, it gives CASSFTGGDQETQYF.